Each of the 7 T cell receptor beta chains below was sequenced from the same sample in a study of siplizumab effects on memory and regulatory T cells. Sequencing was performed with immunoSEQ multiplex PCR; in TCRdb, only in-frame clones are kept and a portion is missing. The table includes about 110,000 clones, about nine tenths detected once. The sample comprised CD4+ T cells sorted from blood. These receptors were obtained from a human donor in good health.

The rearrangement links TRBV5-1 to TRBJ2-1; 11 bases line up with TRBD2. Trimming removed 4 bases from V and 6 bases from J; junction bases left unmatched: 6. The CDR3 totals 15 residues. Looked up from germline, CDR1 is SGHRS and CDR2 is YFSETQ. CDR3 sequence reads: CASSLGTSGTNEQFF. The CDR3 coding sequence is TGCGCCAGCAGCCTCGGGACTAGCGGTACCAATGAGCAGTTCTTC.

This chain joins TRBV19 and TRBJ1-5; D is uncertain. This CDR3 spans 14 amino acids. Germline CDR1 is LNHDA and CDR2 is SQIVND (reference sequence). Trimming left V 7 bases short and J 3 bases short, with 13 bases between. The CDR3, as DNA: TGTGCCAGTACCCCAAGGGAGCACAATCAGCCCCAGCATTTT. It translates to CASTPREHNQPQHF.

This chain connects TRBV19 to TRBJ1-4; tentatively, D is TRBD1 (6 bases). Germline CDR1 reads LNHDA; CDR2 reads SQIVND (reference sequence). Trimming cost V 7 bases and J 0 bases, with 18 bases left between them. CDR3 length: 17 amino acids. The CDR3 DNA reads as TGTGCCAGTAAAAATCGGGGACACGGAACAACTAATGAAAAACTGTTTTTT. Translating gives CASKNRGHGTTNEKLFF.

The V gene is TRBV5-1, the J gene TRBJ2-3; D possibly matches TRBD1 or TRBD2 (5 bases each). The V and J ends lost 4 bases and 2 bases respectively, with 17 bases between them. The CDR3 has 16 residues. The germline CDR1 and CDR2 sequences are SGHRS and YFSETQ. CDR3 residues: CASSPGTSPSTDTQYF. The CDR3 DNA reads TGCGCCAGCAGCCCCGGGACCTCGCCCTCCACAGATACGCAGTATTTT. Variable domain in full (rest from reference TRBV5-1 and TRBJ2-3): KAGVTQTPRYLIKTRGQQVTLSCSPISGHRSVSWYQQTPGQGLQFLFEYFSETQRNKGNFPGRFSGRQFSNSRSEMNVSTLELGDSALYLCASSPGTSPSTDTQYFGPGTRLTVL.

The rearrangement joins TRBV2 to TRBJ2-3, with 10 positions matching TRBD2. The CDR3 is 16 amino acids. Germline V gene sequence: CDR1 SNHLY, CDR2 FYNNEI. Trimming removed 6 bases from V and 7 bases from J; junction bases left unmatched: 13. CDR3 sequence: CASRYLEVAGGNTQYF. The DNA of the CDR3 is TGTGCCAGCAGGTACCTCGAGGTAGCGGGAGGTAATACGCAGTATTTT.

The chain carries TRBV9 and TRBJ1-3; D not certain. With 0 bases removed from V and 8 bases from J, the gap between germline ends came to 15 bases. This CDR3 is built from 15 residues. Germline assignment: CDR1 SGDLS and CDR2 YYNGEE. For the CDR3, the DNA is TGTGCCAGCAGCGTAGCCAGTTACTCTGTCGACACCATATATTTT. Amino acids: CASSVASYSVDTIYF.

In DNA form, the CDR3 reads TGTGCCAGCAGCTTAACCGGCGGGTCGGATACGCAGTATTTT. This encodes CASSLTGGSDTQYF. V gene TRBV7-3 combines with J gene TRBJ2-3, with a tentative D call TRBD2 (5 bases). The CDR3 spans 14 residues. Germline V gene lookup returns CDR1 SGHTA and CDR2 FQGTGA. Deletions cut 0 bases from V and 6 bases from J, with 10 bases between.